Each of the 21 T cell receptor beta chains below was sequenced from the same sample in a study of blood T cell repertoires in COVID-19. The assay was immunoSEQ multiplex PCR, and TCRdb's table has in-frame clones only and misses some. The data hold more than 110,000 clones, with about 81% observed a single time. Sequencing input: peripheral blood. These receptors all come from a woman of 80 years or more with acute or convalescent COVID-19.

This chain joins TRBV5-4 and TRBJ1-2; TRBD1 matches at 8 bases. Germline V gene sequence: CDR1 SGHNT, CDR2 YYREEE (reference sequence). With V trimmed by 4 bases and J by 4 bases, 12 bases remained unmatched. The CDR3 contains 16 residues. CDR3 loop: CASSPRTGQLLYGYTF. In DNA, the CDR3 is TGTGCCAGCAGCCCAAGGACAGGGCAGCTACTCTATGGCTACACCTTC.

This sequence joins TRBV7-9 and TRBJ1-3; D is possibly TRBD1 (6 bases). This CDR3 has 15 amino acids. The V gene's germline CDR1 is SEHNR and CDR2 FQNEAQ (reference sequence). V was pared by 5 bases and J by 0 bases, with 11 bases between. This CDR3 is CASSNDRFSGNTIYF. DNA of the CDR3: TGTGCCAGCAGCAACGACAGGTTCTCTGGAAACACCATATATTTT.

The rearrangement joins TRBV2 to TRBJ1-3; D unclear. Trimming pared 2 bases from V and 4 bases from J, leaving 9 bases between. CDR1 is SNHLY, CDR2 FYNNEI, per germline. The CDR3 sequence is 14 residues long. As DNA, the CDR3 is TGTGCCAGCAGTGAAATCAGAGGGGGAAACACCATATATTTT. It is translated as CASSEIRGGNTIYF.

CDR3 loop: CASSLETSTYEQYF. CDR3 nucleotides: TGTGCCAGCAGCCTCGAGACTAGCACCTACGAGCAGTACTTC. The rearrangement joins TRBV7-2 to TRBJ2-7; 7 nucleotides agree with TRBD2. The germline gives CDR1 SGHTA, CDR2 FQGNSA. The CDR3 spans 14 residues. V lost 5 bases to trimming and J lost 2 bases; unmatched junction nucleotides: 6. Using reference TRBV7-2 and TRBJ2-7 for the parts outside the CDR3, the full variable domain is GAGVSQSPSNKVTEKGKDVELRCDPISGHTALYWYRQSLGQGLEFLIYFQGNSAPDKSGLPSDRFSAERTGGSVSTLTIQRTQQEDSAVYLCASSLETSTYEQYFGPGTRLTVT.

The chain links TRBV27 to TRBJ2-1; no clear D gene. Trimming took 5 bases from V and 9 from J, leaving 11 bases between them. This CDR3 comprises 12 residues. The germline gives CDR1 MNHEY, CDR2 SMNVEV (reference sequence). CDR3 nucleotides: TGTGCCAGCAGTCCAGTAAGTTCTGAGCAGTTCTTC. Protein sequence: CASSPVSSEQFF.

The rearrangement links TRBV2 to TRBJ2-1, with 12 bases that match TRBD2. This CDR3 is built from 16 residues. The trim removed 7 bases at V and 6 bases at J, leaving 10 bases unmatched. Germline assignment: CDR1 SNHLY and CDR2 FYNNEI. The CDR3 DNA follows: TGTGCCAGCAAATCAAAACCGGGACTAGCGGGCAATGAGCAGTTCTTC. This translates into CASKSKPGLAGNEQFF.

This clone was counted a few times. This CDR3 is CAISGTGGSYEQYF. CDR3 bases: TGTGCCATCAGCGGGACAGGGGGTTCCTACGAGCAGTACTTC. This sequence joins TRBV10-3 and TRBJ2-7; TRBD1 matches 11 bases. Germline-derived CDR1 and CDR2 are ENHRY and SYGVKD. This CDR3 is 14 amino acids long. J gave up 1 base and V 6 bases, and 2 bases lay outside the gene matches.

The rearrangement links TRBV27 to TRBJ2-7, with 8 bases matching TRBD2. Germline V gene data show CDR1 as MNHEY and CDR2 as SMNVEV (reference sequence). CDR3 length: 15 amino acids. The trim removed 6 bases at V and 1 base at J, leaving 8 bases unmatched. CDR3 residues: CASSPERERSYEQYF. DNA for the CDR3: TGTGCCAGCAGCCCGGAGCGGGAGAGGTCCTACGAGCAGTACTTC.

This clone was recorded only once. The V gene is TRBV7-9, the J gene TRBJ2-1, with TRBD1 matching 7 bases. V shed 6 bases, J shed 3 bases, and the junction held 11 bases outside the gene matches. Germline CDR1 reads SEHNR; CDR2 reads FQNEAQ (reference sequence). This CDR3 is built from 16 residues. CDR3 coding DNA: TGTGCCAGCAGGAACAAACTGGGACAGAACTACAATGAGCAGTTCTTC. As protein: CASRNKLGQNYNEQFF. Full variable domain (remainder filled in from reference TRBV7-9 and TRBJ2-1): DTGVSQNPRHKITKRGQNVTFRCDPISEHNRLYWYRQTLGQGPEFLTYFQNEAQLEKSRLLSDRFSAERPKGSFSTLEIQRTEQGDSAMYLCASRNKLGQNYNEQFFGPGTRLTVL.

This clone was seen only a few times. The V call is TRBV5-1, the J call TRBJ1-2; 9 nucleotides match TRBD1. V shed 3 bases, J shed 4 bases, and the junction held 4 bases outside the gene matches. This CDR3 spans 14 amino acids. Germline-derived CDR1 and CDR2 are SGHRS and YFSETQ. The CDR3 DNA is TGCGCCAGCAGCTCCGGGACAGGGAGCTATGGCTACACCTTC. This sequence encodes CASSSGTGSYGYTF.

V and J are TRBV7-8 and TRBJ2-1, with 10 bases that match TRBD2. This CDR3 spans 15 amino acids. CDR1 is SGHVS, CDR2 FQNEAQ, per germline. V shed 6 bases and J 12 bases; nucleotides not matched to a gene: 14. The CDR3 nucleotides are TGTGCCAGCAGTTTGACCGGGACTAGCGATTTGTTGCAGTTCTTC. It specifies CASSLTGTSDLLQFF.

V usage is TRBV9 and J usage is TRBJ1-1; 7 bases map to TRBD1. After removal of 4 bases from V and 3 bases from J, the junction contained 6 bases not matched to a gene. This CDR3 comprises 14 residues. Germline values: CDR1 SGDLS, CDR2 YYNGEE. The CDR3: CASSPRDRYTEAFF. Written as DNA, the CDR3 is TGTGCCAGCAGCCCCCGGGACAGATACACTGAAGCTTTCTTT.

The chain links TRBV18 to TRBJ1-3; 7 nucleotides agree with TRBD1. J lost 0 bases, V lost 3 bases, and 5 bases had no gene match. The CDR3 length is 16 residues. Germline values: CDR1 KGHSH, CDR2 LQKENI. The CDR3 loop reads CASSPVRDSSGNTIYF. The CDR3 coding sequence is TGTGCCAGCTCACCGGTCAGGGACAGCTCTGGAAACACCATATATTTT.

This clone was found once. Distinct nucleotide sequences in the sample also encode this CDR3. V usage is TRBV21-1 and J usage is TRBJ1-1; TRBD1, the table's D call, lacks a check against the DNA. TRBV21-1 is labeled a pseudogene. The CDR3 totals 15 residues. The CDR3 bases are TGTGCCAGCAGCAAATGTTCAGGGGGTCTCGAAGAAGCTTTCTTT. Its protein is CASSKCSGGLEEAFF.

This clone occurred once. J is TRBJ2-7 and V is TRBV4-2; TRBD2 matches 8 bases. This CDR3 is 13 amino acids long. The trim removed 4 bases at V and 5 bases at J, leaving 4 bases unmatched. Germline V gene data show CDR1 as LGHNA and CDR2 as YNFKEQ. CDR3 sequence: CASSPGLVDEQYF. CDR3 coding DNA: TGTGCCAGCAGCCCGGGACTAGTGGACGAGCAGTACTTC.

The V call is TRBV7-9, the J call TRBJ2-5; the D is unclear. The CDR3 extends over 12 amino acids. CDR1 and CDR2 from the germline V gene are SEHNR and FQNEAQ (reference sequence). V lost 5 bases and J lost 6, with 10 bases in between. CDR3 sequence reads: CASSPLQKTQYF. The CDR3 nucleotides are TGTGCCAGCAGCCCCCTTCAGAAGACCCAGTACTTC.

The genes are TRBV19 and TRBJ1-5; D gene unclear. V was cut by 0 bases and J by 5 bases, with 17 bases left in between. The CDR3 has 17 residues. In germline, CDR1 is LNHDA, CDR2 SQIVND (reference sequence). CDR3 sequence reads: CASSIDPWRDGYQPQHF. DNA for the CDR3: TGTGCCAGTAGTATAGATCCCTGGAGGGATGGGTATCAGCCCCAGCATTTT.

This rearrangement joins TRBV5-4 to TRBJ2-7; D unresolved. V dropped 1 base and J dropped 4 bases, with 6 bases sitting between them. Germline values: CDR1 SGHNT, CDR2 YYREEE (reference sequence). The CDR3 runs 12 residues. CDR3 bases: TGTGCCAGCAGCTTGTGGCGGTACGAGCAGTACTTC. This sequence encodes CASSLWRYEQYF.

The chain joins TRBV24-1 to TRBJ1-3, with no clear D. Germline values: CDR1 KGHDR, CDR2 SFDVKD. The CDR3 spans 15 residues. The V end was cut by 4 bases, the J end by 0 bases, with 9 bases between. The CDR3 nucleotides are TGTGCCACCAGTGACCCCGTCCGCTCTGGAAACACCATATATTTT. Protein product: CATSDPVRSGNTIYF.

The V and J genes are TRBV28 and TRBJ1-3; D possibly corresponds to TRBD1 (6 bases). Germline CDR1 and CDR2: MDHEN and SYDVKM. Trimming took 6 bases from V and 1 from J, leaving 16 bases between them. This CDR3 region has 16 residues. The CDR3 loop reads CASSPTPGVSGNTIYF. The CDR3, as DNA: TGTGCCAGCAGCCCAACGCCAGGGGTATCTGGAAACACCATATATTTT.

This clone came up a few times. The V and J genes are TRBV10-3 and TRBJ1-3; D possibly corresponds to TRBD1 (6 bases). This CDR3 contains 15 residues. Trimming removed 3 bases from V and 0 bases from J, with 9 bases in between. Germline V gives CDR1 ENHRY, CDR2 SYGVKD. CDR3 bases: TGTGCCATCAGTGACAGGGGCTACTCTGGAAACACCATATATTTT. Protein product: CAISDRGYSGNTIYF.